The present T cell receptor (beta chain) was sequenced within a study of blood T cells in healthy people across ages. The second PCR ran roughly 7 to 11 cycles with a sample-barcoded 5' primer and J-beta primers. One entry per CDR3 protein results from TCRdb running MiXCR on the 5' RACE reads. Among approximately 1,700,000 distinct CDR3 sequences listed, 35% to 50% were seen once. Whole-study results and caveats: Per million T cells, TCR beta diversity dropped roughly linearly as age increased. Versus aged donors, long-lived donors had higher diversity and more naive CD4+ cells.

This clonotype was recorded once. Its matching antigen is unknown. The CDR3 runs 17 residues. V gave up 6 bases and J gave up 8 bases; unmatched junction bases: 16. CDR1 is ENHRY and CDR2 is SYGVKD in the germline V gene. This sequence originates from a human donor in good health. Input material: blood. This chain connects TRBV10-3 to TRBJ1-4, with 9 bases matching TRBD1. CDR3: CAIRSGLGTGRDEKLFF. The DNA of the CDR3 is TGTGCCATCAGATCTGGACTCGGGACAGGGCGGGACGAAAAACTGTTTTTT.